The 13 T cell receptor beta chains in this list originate from one sample, sequenced in a study of cytomegalovirus exposure and HLA in healthy donors. PCR used 60 Vbeta primers and 13 Jbeta primers. TCRdb keeps only in-frame clones here, not all; method: immunoSEQ multiplex PCR. Among nearly 110,000 clones, about two thirds were seen once, and the ten largest hold 0.79%. The sample taken for sequencing was PBMCs. All receptors come from a boy younger than 18 in good health and CMV-seronegative.

The chain carries TRBV2 and TRBJ1-5, with D uncertain. The V and J ends lost 4 bases and 3 bases respectively, with 13 bases between them. The CDR3 runs 15 residues. Germline loops: CDR1 SNHLY, CDR2 FYNNEI. The CDR3 spells CASSGGVGSNQPQHF. The DNA for the CDR3 is TGTGCCAGCAGTGGGGGAGTGGGTTCCAATCAGCCCCAGCATTTT.

The J gene is TRBJ2-1, the V gene TRBV2, with unresolved D. Germline V lookup: CDR1 SNHLY, CDR2 FYNNEI. Trimming stripped 6 bases from V and 9 bases from J, with 12 bases between. CDR3 length: 12 amino acids. CDR3 coding DNA: TGTGCCAGCAGGCCCACAGAGCCTGAGCAGTTCTTC. Translated, it gives CASRPTEPEQFF.

This clone was recorded a few times. The rearrangement uses TRBV25-1 and TRBJ2-1; maybe TRBD1 (6 bases). Trimming pared 8 bases from V and 6 bases from J, leaving 14 bases between. Per germline, CDR1 MGHDK and CDR2 SYGVNS. The length of the CDR3 is 13 residues. The CDR3 region has the DNA TGTGCCAGCGGAGGAGACAGGACCAATGAGCAGTTCTTC. Protein product: CASGGDRTNEQFF.

The rearrangement links TRBV19 to TRBJ1-5; possible D gene TRBD1, 6 bases. V lost 5 bases and J lost 4, with 9 bases in between. The CDR3 is made up of 13 amino acids. Looked up from germline, CDR1 is LNHDA and CDR2 is SQIVND (reference sequence). CDR3: CASSSQGNQPQHF. The CDR3 nucleotides read TGTGCCAGTAGTTCACAGGGAAATCAGCCCCAGCATTTT.

The rearrangement joins TRBV6-1 to TRBJ1-5, with D maybe TRBD1 (6 bases). The CDR3 has 15 amino acids. V was trimmed by 4 bases and J by 3 bases, leaving 13 bases between them. Germline CDR1 reads MNHNS; CDR2 reads SASEGT. CDR3 loop: CASSAGQNYNQPQHF. The CDR3 bases are TGTGCCAGCAGTGCCGGACAGAATTACAATCAGCCCCAGCATTTT.

The chain joins TRBV4-1 to TRBJ2-1, with TRBD1 matching 9 bases. This CDR3 comprises 17 residues. Germline CDR1 reads MGHRA; CDR2 reads YSYEKL. V was pared by 1 base and J by 9 bases, with 13 bases of the junction left unmatched. The CDR3 nucleotides read TGCGCCAGCAGCCAAGGAATGGTACAGGGGGCATACGGTGAGCAGTTCTTC. Translation gives CASSQGMVQGAYGEQFF.

To note about this clone: The sample contains more than one DNA sequence encoding this CDR3. This rearrangement joins TRBV5-1 to TRBJ2-5; possible D gene TRBD1, 6 bases. CDR1 and CDR2 (germline): SGHRS, YFSETQ. V dropped 2 bases and J dropped 3 bases, with 8 bases sitting between them. This CDR3 contains 13 residues. The CDR3 nucleotides are TGCGCCAGCAGCTTATCAGGGGAAGAGACCCAGTACTTC. Its translation is CASSLSGEETQYF.

V usage is TRBV28 and J usage is TRBJ1-3; 7 bases agree with TRBD1. The CDR3 totals 13 residues. The ends lost 8 bases at V and 6 bases at J; junction bases unmatched: 7. Per germline, CDR1 MDHEN and CDR2 SYDVKM. The CDR3 bases are TGTGCCAGCTACGAGACAGGGTCAAACACCATATATTTT. Encoded protein: CASYETGSNTIYF.

The rearrangement joins TRBV5-4 to TRBJ2-5, with TRBD2 matching over 7 bases. J was trimmed by 3 bases and V by 0 bases; bases with no gene match: 2. This CDR3 comprises 14 residues. Germline V gives CDR1 SGHNT, CDR2 YYREEE (reference sequence). Here the CDR3 reads CASSLGTSKETQYF. CDR3 coding DNA: TGTGCCAGCAGCTTGGGGACTAGTAAAGAGACCCAGTACTTC.

The chain carries TRBV7-2 and TRBJ1-1; TRBD1 might be the D (5 bases). V was trimmed by 1 base and J by 3 bases, leaving 6 bases between them. The CDR3 is made up of 13 amino acids. Germline V gene sequence: CDR1 SGHTA, CDR2 FQGNSA. This CDR3 reads CASSLEGDTEAFF. For the CDR3, the DNA is TGTGCCAGCAGCTTAGAAGGGGACACTGAAGCTTTCTTT.

The V gene is TRBV2, the J gene TRBJ1-5, with 7 bases identical to TRBD1. Germline V gene sequence: CDR1 SNHLY, CDR2 FYNNEI. Germline trimming cut 6 bases from V and 5 bases from J; bases unmatched to any gene: 4. The CDR3 totals 13 residues. The chain's CDR3 is CASSDDRDQPQHF. CDR3 nucleotides: TGTGCCAGCAGCGACGACAGGGATCAGCCCCAGCATTTT.

For this clone: Other DNA sequences in this sample translate to the same CDR3. The V gene is TRBV19, the J gene TRBJ1-5, with TRBD1 as a possible D gene (5 bases). The V and J ends lost 1 base and 2 bases respectively, with 6 bases between them. The CDR3 is 14 amino acids. The germline V gene has CDR1 LNHDA and CDR2 SQIVND (reference sequence). CDR3 residues: CASSIARGNQPQHF. The DNA for the CDR3 is TGTGCCAGTAGTATAGCCAGGGGCAATCAGCCCCAGCATTTT. Looking up the rest from reference TRBV19 and TRBJ1-5 gives the full variable domain: DGGITQSPKYLFRKEGQNVTLSCEQNLNHDAMYWYRQDPGQGLRLIYYSQIVNDFQKGDIAEGYSVSREKKESFPLTVTSAQKNPTAFYLCASSIARGNQPQHFGDGTRLSIL.

This clone was recorded a few times. The rearrangement links TRBV18 to TRBJ1-1; 8 bases line up with TRBD1. The trim removed 10 bases at V and 1 base at J, leaving 5 bases unmatched. The germline V gene has CDR1 KGHSH and CDR2 LQKENI. There are 13 residues in the CDR3. CDR3 DNA: TGTGCCACGCAACAGGGGGAGAACACTGAAGCTTTCTTT. This codes for CATQQGENTEAFF.